A single sample gave rise to the 11 T cell receptor beta chains below, sequenced in a study of CD8 T cells in ankylosing spondylitis. TCRdb recomputed calls from the 5' RACE reads with MiXCR, one row per CDR3 protein. The sample lists 230,000 or so distinct CDR3 sequences; 18% were seen once. Sample: blood, either unsorted or a sorted T cell fraction (not recorded which). Receptor source: a male donor with ankylosing spondylitis or in good health (not recorded which).

In its sample, this clonotype was seen once. A junction end diverges from the germline sequence, so it may reflect a read error. The genes are TRBV29-1 and TRBJ2-1, with no clear D. Per germline, CDR1 SQVTM and CDR2 ANQGSEA. The CDR3 length is 12 residues. CDR3 residues: CSVVLDGNGQFF. The DNA of the CDR3 is TGCAGCGTTGTTCTCGATGGGAATGGGCAGTTCTTC.

A few counts support this clonotype. The rearrangement links TRBV20-1 to TRBJ2-4; 8 bases are a match to TRBD2. The CDR3 totals 18 residues. The junction had 18 bases not matched to a gene; V was cut back by 1 base and J by 7 bases. Germline CDR1 and CDR2: DFQATT and SNEGSKA (reference sequence). The CDR3 loop is CSARGGLRERLALNIQYF. DNA for the CDR3: TGCAGTGCTAGAGGGGGGTTACGAGAGCGACTAGCGCTGAACATTCAGTACTTC.

The J gene is TRBJ2-7, the V gene TRBV19; a weak D match, TRBD1 (6 bases). V lost 3 bases and J lost 2, with 17 bases in between. CDR3 length: 16 residues. The V gene's germline CDR1 is LNHDA and CDR2 SQIVND (reference sequence). The CDR3 DNA sequence: TGTGCCAGTAGTATGGGATTCCAGGGGTCCCCCTACGAGCAGTACTTC. Protein sequence: CASSMGFQGSPYEQYF.

This clonotype appeared a few times. The J gene is TRBJ2-5, the V gene TRBV12-3 or TRBV12-4, with D perhaps matching TRBD1 (6 bases). The V and J ends lost 7 bases and 0 bases respectively, with 24 bases between them. This CDR3 contains 18 residues. The CDR3 is CASKAQLGTSLYQETQYF. As DNA, the CDR3 is TGTGCCAGCAAGGCCCAGTTGGGGACAAGCTTATACCAAGAGACCCAGTACTTC.

The V and J genes are TRBV4-1 and TRBJ1-5, with 7 positions matching TRBD1. The V gene's germline CDR1 is MGHRA and CDR2 YSYEKL. The CDR3 runs to 16 residues. Germline trimming cut 1 base from V and 7 bases from J; bases unmatched to any gene: 10. The CDR3 sequence is CASSQVTGSARQPQHF. In nucleotides, the CDR3 is TGCGCCAGCAGCCAAGTGACAGGGAGCGCGCGCCAGCCCCAGCATTTT.

This clonotype was seen ten or more times. This chain joins TRBV12-3 or TRBV12-4 and TRBJ2-5, with 12 bases that match TRBD1. With 6 bases clipped from V and 5 bases from J, the junction kept 7 bases outside the gene matches. The CDR3 extends over 15 amino acids. CDR3 in DNA: TGTGCCAGCAGCACCGGGACAGGGGGCGCGGAGACCCAGTACTTC. Its protein is CASSTGTGGAETQYF.

This clonotype was seen only once. The chain has TRBV12-3 or TRBV12-4 and TRBJ2-1, with 9 bases lining up with TRBD1. The CDR3 extends over 14 amino acids. J gave up 8 bases and V 6 bases, and 8 bases lay outside the gene matches. In DNA, the CDR3 is TGTGCCAGCAGCCCGGGACAGGGTTTCCATGAGCAGTTCTTC. Amino acid sequence: CASSPGQGFHEQFF.

There are a few counts of this clonotype. The rearrangement uses TRBV5-6 and TRBJ2-7; no reliable D call. This CDR3 comprises 12 residues. V was cut by 4 bases and J by 7 bases, with 12 bases left in between. CDR1 and CDR2 from the germline V gene are SGHDT and YYEEEE. CDR3 in amino acids: CASSVGRLEQYF. The CDR3 coding sequence is TGTGCCAGCAGCGTTGGGCGTCTAGAGCAGTACTTC.

The gene calls are TRBV28 and TRBJ2-7, with D hard to call. Trimming removed 5 bases at V and 1 base at J, with 12 bases between. Germline loops: CDR1 MDHEN, CDR2 SYDVKM. The CDR3 runs 14 residues. As DNA, the CDR3 is TGTGCCAGCAGTCCCGGACGGATATCCTACGAGCAGTACTTC. Amino acid sequence: CASSPGRISYEQYF.

The rearrangement uses TRBV5-6 and TRBJ1-5; tentatively, D is TRBD1 (6 bases). The CDR3 totals 13 residues. The V end was cut by 1 base, the J end by 4 bases, with 6 bases between. Germline loops: CDR1 SGHDT, CDR2 YYEEEE. The DNA of the CDR3 is TGTGCCAGCAGCTTGACAGGGAATCAGCCCCAGCATTTT. It specifies CASSLTGNQPQHF.

This clonotype has more than one count but fewer than ten. The chain is built from TRBV28 and TRBJ2-1, with 10 bases lining up with TRBD2. Per the germline V gene, CDR1 is MDHEN and CDR2 is SYDVKM. This CDR3 contains 15 residues. V shed 5 bases, J shed 7 bases, and the junction held 8 bases outside the gene matches. DNA for the CDR3: TGTGCCAGCAGTCCGAGCGGGAGGGCTTTAAATGAGCAGTTCTTC. This gives the protein CASSPSGRALNEQFF.